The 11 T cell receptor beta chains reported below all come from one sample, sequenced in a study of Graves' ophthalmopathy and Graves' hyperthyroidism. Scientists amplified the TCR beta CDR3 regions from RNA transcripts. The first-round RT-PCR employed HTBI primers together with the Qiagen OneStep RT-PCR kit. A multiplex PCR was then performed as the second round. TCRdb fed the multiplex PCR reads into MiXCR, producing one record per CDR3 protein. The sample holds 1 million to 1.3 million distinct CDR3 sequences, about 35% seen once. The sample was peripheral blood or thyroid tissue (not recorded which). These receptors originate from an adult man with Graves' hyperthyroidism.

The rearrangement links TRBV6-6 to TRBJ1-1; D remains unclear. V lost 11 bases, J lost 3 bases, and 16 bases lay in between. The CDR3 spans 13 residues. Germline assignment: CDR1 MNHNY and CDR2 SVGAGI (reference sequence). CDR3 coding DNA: TGTGCCGGCCGGAAAGGCCCGGACACTGAAGCTTTCTTT. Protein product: CAGRKGPDTEAFF.

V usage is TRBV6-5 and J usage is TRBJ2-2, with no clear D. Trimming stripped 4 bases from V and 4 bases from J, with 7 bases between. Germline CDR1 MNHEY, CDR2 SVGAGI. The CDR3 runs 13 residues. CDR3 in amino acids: CASSFWSTGELFF. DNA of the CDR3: TGTGCCAGCAGTTTCTGGAGCACCGGGGAGCTGTTTTTT.

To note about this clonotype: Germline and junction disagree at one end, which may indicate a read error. This CDR3 reads CASTLARVRGHLGRGNEKLFF. DNA for the CDR3: TGTGCCAGCACCCTTGCAAGGGTCAGGGGACACTTAGGTCGGGGAAATGAAAAACTGTTTTTT. This rearrangement joins TRBV5-1 to TRBJ1-4, with a weak D call TRBD1 (6 bases). CDR3 length: 21 amino acids. Germline V gene lookup returns CDR1 SGHRS and CDR2 YFSETQ.

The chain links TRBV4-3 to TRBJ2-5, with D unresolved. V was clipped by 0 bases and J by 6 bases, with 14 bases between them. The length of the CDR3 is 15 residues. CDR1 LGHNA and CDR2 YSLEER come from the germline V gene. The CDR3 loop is CASSQELSIIQTQYF. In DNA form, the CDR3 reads TGCGCCAGCAGCCAAGAATTAAGCATCATCCAGACCCAGTACTTC.

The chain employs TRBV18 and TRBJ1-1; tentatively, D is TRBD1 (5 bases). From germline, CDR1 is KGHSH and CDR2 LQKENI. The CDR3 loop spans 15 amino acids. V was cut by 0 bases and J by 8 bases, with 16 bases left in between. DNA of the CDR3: TGTGCCAGCTCACCACCCTCTGGGGCCAAACGAGAAGCTTTCTTT. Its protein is CASSPPSGAKREAFF.

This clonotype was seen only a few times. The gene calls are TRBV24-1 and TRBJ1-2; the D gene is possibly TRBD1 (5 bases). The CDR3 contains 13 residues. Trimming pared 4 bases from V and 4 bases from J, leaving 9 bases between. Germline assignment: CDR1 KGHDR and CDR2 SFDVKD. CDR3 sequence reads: CATSDPGGYGYTF. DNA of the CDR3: TGTGCCACCAGTGACCCTGGGGGCTATGGCTACACCTTC.

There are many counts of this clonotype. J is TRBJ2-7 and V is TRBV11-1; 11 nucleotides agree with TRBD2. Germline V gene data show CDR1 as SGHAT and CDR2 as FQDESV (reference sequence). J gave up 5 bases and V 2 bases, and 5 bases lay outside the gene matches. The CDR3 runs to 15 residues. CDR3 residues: CASSLRLAGGHEQYF. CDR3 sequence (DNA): TGTGCCAGCAGCTTACGTCTAGCGGGAGGACACGAGCAGTACTTC.

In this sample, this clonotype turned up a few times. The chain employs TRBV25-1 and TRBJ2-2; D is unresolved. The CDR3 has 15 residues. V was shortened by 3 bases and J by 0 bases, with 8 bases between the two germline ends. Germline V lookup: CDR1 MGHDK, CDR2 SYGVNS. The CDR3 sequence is CASSDTSANTGELFF. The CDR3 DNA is TGTGCCAGCAGTGACACGAGCGCGAACACCGGGGAGCTGTTTTTT. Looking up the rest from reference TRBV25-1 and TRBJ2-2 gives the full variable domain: EADIYQTPRYLVIGTGKKITLECSQTMGHDKMYWYQQDPGMELHLIHYSYGVNSTEKGDLSSESTVSRIRTEHFPLTLESARPSHTSQYLCASSDTSANTGELFFGEGSRLTVL.

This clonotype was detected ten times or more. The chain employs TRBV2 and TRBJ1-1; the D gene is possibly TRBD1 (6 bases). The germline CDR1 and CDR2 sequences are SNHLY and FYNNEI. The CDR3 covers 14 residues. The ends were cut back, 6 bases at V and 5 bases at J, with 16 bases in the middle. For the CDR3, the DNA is TGTGCCAGCAGACCAAGGACAGCAGGGACTGAAGCTTTCTTT. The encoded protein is CASRPRTAGTEAFF.

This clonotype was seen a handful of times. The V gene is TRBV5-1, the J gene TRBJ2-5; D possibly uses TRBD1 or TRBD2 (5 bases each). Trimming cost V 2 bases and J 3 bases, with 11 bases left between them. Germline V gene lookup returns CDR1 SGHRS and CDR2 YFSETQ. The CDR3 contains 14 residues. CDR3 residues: CASSFSGTEETQYF. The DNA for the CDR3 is TGCGCCAGCAGCTTCTCCGGGACGGAAGAGACCCAGTACTTC.

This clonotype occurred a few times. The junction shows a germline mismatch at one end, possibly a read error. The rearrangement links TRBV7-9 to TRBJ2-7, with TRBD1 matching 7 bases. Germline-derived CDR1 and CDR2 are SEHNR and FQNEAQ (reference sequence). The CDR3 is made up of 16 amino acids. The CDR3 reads CASSPTAGTVRYEQYF. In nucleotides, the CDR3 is TGCGCCAGCAGCCCCACCGCCGGGACAGTCCGCTACGAGCAGTACTTC.